The entry below describes one TCR beta chain. This CDR3 has 15 amino acids. Trimming took off 1 base at V and 4 bases at J, with 11 bases between the two ends. Per the germline V gene, CDR1 is SGHVS and CDR2 is FNYEAQ. These data come from a study of blood T cell repertoires in COVID-19. Original handling: The authors estimated nucleated cell counts from reference gene primer amplification. Method: immunoSEQ multiplex PCR; TCRdb's copy keeps in-frame clones and lacks some. From that table come the V and J calls and clone size; the DNA was used to work out D and trimming. The data contain fewer than 120,000 clones, approximately 80% of them seen just once; the ten biggest clones take up more than 15%.

Sequencing was done on a sample of peripheral blood. The rearrangement links TRBV7-6 to TRBJ1-5; TRBD1 is a possible D gene (5 bases). This TCR derives from a woman in her fifties or sixties with acute or convalescent COVID-19. The CDR3 reads CASSLDPDRNQPQHF. As DNA, the CDR3 is TGTGCCAGCAGCTTAGATCCTGACAGAAATCAGCCCCAGCATTTT. Complete variable domain (other parts from reference TRBV7-6 and TRBJ1-5): GAGVSQSPRYKVTKRGQDVALRCDPISGHVSLYWYRQALGQGPEFLTYFNYEAQQDKSGLPNDRFSAERPEGSISTLTIQRTEQRDSAMYRCASSLDPDRNQPQHFGDGTRLSIL.